The clone carrying this T cell receptor (beta chain) has just a few counts. Its cognate antigen is unknown. The data were taken from a study of cytomegalovirus exposure and HLA in healthy donors. General study points: TCR beta sequences reportedly predicted the HLA-A and HLA-B alleles of most subjects accurately. A later look showed TCR association rates differing by HLA locus, highest for DRB1 and lowest for HLA-C. While the bulk of TCR sequences proved rare, some public TCRs turned up in many donors. Most TCR beta V segments were productive about 90% or about 30% of the time in an earlier analysis.

Vbeta (60) and Jbeta (13) primers were used in the PCR. TCRdb's copy holds only in-frame clones and misses some; the assay was immunoSEQ multiplex PCR. The data hold around 120,000 clones, with approximately 78% observed a single time. Germline CDR1 and CDR2: SGHTA and FQGNSA. The CDR3 runs 14 residues. J gave up 9 bases and V 1 base, and 6 bases lay outside the gene matches. The sample consisted of PBMCs. This TCR came from a woman between 40 and 55 years old in good health and CMV-seronegative. This sequence joins TRBV7-2 and TRBJ1-3, with 7 bases aligning to TRBD1. CDR3 DNA: TGTGCCAGCAGCTTAGGGCAGGGGGTCGGCACCATATATTTT. It encodes CASSLGQGVGTIYF.